These 21 T cell receptor beta chains were sequenced from one sample in a study of blood T cell repertoires in COVID-19. Here immunoSEQ multiplex PCR was the method, and the copy in TCRdb shows in-frame clones only, minus some. The repertoire holds about 250,000 clones, with 84% as singletons. What was sequenced was peripheral blood. These receptors originate from a man between 50 and 59 years old with acute or convalescent COVID-19.

CDR3 in amino acids: CASSQVRVGEQYF. The CDR3, as DNA: TGTGCCAGCAGCCAAGTGCGAGTCGGCGAGCAGTACTTC. This chain joins TRBV3-1 (or the pseudogene TRBV3-2) and TRBJ2-7; D gene uncertain. CDR1 is LGHDT, CDR2 YNNKEL, per germline (reference sequence). The V gene lost 1 base and the J gene lost 6 bases, with 10 bases spanning the gap. The CDR3 is made up of 13 amino acids.

This rearrangement joins TRBV7-8 to TRBJ1-2; D gene unclear. V was shortened by 1 base and J by 3 bases, with 6 bases between the two germline ends. The germline V gene encodes CDR1 SGHVS and CDR2 FQNEAQ. The CDR3 spans 13 residues. DNA for the CDR3: TGTGCCAGCAGCTTAGGGCCTCACTATGGCTACACCTTC. This gives the protein CASSLGPHYGYTF.

This clone is categorized as medium-sized (0.01 to 0.1%). The rearrangement uses TRBV7-6 and TRBJ2-2, with TRBD2 identical over 9 bases. Germline trimming cut 4 bases from V and 4 bases from J; bases unmatched to any gene: 7. The length of the CDR3 is 16 residues. Germline CDR1 SGHVS, CDR2 FNYEAQ. CDR3 DNA sequence: TGTGCCAGCAGCTCCGGACTAGCGCACTTCACCGGGGAGCTGTTTTTT. Its translation: CASSSGLAHFTGELFF.

This sequence joins TRBV20-1 and TRBJ1-5, with a weak D call TRBD1 (5 bases). The CDR3 length is 16 residues. Germline V gives CDR1 DFQATT, CDR2 SNEGSKA (reference sequence). V was trimmed by 5 bases and J by 9 bases, leaving 26 bases between them. CDR3 sequence reads: CSARALNREGTLPQHF. CDR3 nucleotide sequence: TGCAGTGCTCGTGCCCTCAACCGGGAGGGGACTTTGCCCCAGCATTTT.

The chain is built from TRBV5-6 and TRBJ2-3; 8 bases map to TRBD1. V dropped 0 bases and J dropped 10; count of bases not matched to a gene: 13. The CDR3 runs 16 residues. The germline V gene encodes CDR1 SGHDT and CDR2 YYEEEE. CDR3 loop: CASSLAQGARAIPQYF. CDR3 bases: TGTGCCAGCAGCTTGGCCCAGGGGGCAAGGGCTATACCGCAGTATTTT.

This chain joins TRBV12-3 or TRBV12-4 and TRBJ1-1, with D uncertain. Trimming pared 3 bases from V and 1 base from J, leaving 6 bases between. The CDR3 loop spans 13 amino acids. This CDR3 reads CASSFRQNTEAFF. CDR3 sequence (DNA): TGTGCCAGCAGTTTCCGACAGAACACTGAAGCTTTCTTT.

This chain links TRBV7-9 with TRBJ2-7; 7 bases fit TRBD1. Germline V gene sequence: CDR1 SEHNR, CDR2 FQNEAQ (reference sequence). The CDR3 totals 13 residues. V gave up 6 bases and J gave up 5 bases; unmatched junction bases: 7. CDR3 amino acids: CASSFRDSHEQYF. CDR3 coding DNA: TGTGCCAGCAGTTTCCGGGACAGCCACGAGCAGTACTTC.

The chain couples TRBV9 to TRBJ1-1, with 7 bases lining up with TRBD1. This CDR3 spans 15 amino acids. Per germline, CDR1 SGDLS and CDR2 YYNGEE. The trim removed 3 bases at V and 1 base at J, leaving 6 bases unmatched. The CDR3 DNA sequence: TGTGCCAGCAGCGCCTCGACAGGGCAGAACACTGAAGCTTTCTTT. Its translation: CASSASTGQNTEAFF.

The chain combines TRBV28 with TRBJ2-3; 8 bases agree with TRBD1. The CDR3 runs 16 residues. The germline CDR1 and CDR2 sequences are MDHEN and SYDVKM. The V gene end was trimmed by 2 bases and the J gene end by 4 bases; junction bases not matched to a gene: 8. CDR3 bases: TGTGCCAGCAGTTTACCCTCGGCGGGACAGGCAGATACGCAGTATTTT. Protein sequence: CASSLPSAGQADTQYF. The entire variable domain, with the rest obtained from reference TRBV28 and TRBJ2-3, is as follows: DVKVTQSSRYLVKRTGEKVFLECVQDMDHENMFWYRQDPGLGLRLIYFSYDVKMKEKGDIPEGYSVSREKKERFSLILESASTNQTSMYLCASSLPSAGQADTQYFGPGTRLTVL.

The chain uses TRBV19 and TRBJ2-3; 8 bases are shared with TRBD1. Per the germline V gene, CDR1 is LNHDA and CDR2 is SQIVND (reference sequence). Losses at the gene ends were 5 bases for V and 3 bases for J; bases not matched to a gene: 10. The CDR3 is made up of 16 amino acids. This CDR3 reads CASSVDRGFVTDTQYF. CDR3 DNA: TGTGCCAGTAGTGTCGACAGGGGCTTTGTAACAGATACGCAGTATTTT.

The chain joins TRBV5-1 to TRBJ1-5; 8 bases line up with TRBD1. CDR1 SGHRS and CDR2 YFSETQ come from the germline V gene. The junction had 3 bases not matched to a gene; V was cut back by 3 bases and J by 4 bases. The CDR3 runs to 14 residues. For the CDR3, the DNA is TGCGCCAGCAGCTCGGGACAGGAAAATCAGCCCCAGCATTTT. Translation: CASSSGQENQPQHF.

This chain uses TRBV7-8 with TRBJ2-5; 7 positions match TRBD1. J was trimmed by 4 bases and V by 4 bases; bases with no gene match: 9. CDR3 size: 15 residues. Germline CDR1 SGHVS, CDR2 FQNEAQ. The DNA of the CDR3 is TGTGCCAGCAGCTCAAGCGCCGCAGGGGGAGAGACCCAGTACTTC. It encodes CASSSSAAGGETQYF.

This chain's CDR3 is CASSDLTGAANEQFF. The CDR3 DNA reads TGTGCCAGCAGTGATTTGACAGGGGCAGCGAATGAGCAGTTCTTC. V and J are TRBV25-1 and TRBJ2-1; 8 bases are a match to TRBD1. Germline V gene lookup returns CDR1 MGHDK and CDR2 SYGVNS. This CDR3 region has 15 residues. J was trimmed by 7 bases and V by 3 bases; bases with no gene match: 8.

This chain joins TRBV28 and TRBJ1-5; D is uncertain. The length of the CDR3 is 14 residues. Trimming cost V 2 bases and J 8 bases, with 13 bases left between them. The germline gives CDR1 MDHEN, CDR2 SYDVKM. The CDR3 nucleotides read TGTGCCAGCAGTTTAGTGTTAGAGATCAAGCCCCAGCATTTT. Amino acid sequence: CASSLVLEIKPQHF.

The chain combines TRBV10-1 with TRBJ1-2; possible D gene TRBD1, 5 bases. Germline lookup yields CDR1 WNHNN and CDR2 SYGVQD (reference sequence). The V end was cut by 4 bases, the J end by 5 bases, with 11 bases between. The CDR3 length is 13 residues. The CDR3 nucleotides are TGCGCCAGCAGTGCCGGGACTGCTTATGGCTACACCTTC. This encodes CASSAGTAYGYTF.

The V and J genes are TRBV28 and TRBJ2-2, with 7 bases lining up with TRBD1. Germline V gene sequence: CDR1 MDHEN, CDR2 SYDVKM. The CDR3 is 15 amino acids. V dropped 6 bases and J dropped 4; count of bases not matched to a gene: 8. DNA of the CDR3: TGTGCCAGCAGACAGGGGCGCCGGGTCACCGGGGAGCTGTTTTTT. Its translation is CASRQGRRVTGELFF.

This clone turned up a few times. V usage is TRBV27 and J usage is TRBJ1-2, with a tentative D call TRBD1 (5 bases). Trimming took off 0 bases at V and 1 base at J, with 12 bases between the two ends. CDR1 is MNHEY and CDR2 is SMNVEV in the germline V gene (reference sequence). There are 16 residues in the CDR3. The CDR3 sequence is CASSLSFGGINYGYTF. CDR3 DNA: TGTGCCAGCAGTTTATCTTTCGGGGGAATTAACTATGGCTACACCTTC.

Only one count was recorded for this clone. For the CDR3, the DNA is TGTGCCAGCAGCCCGGACAGGGGGCGGATGGGGCCTGAAGCTTTCTTT. Protein sequence: CASSPDRGRMGPEAFF. The J gene is TRBJ1-1, the V gene TRBV28, with 11 bases identical to TRBD1. CDR1 MDHEN and CDR2 SYDVKM come from the germline V gene. The CDR3 length is 16 residues. V lost 6 bases, J lost 6 bases, and 12 bases stayed unmatched.

This clone was detected once. The genes are TRBV5-1 and TRBJ1-2; TRBD1 matches 12 bases. Trimming cost V 0 bases and J 6 bases; bases outside gene matches: 6. In germline, CDR1 is SGHRS, CDR2 YFSETQ. This CDR3 has 16 amino acids. CDR3 coding DNA: TGCGCCAGCAGCTTGGGAGGGACAGGGGGCATCCATGGCTACACCTTC. Protein sequence: CASSLGGTGGIHGYTF.

This sequence joins TRBV5-5 and TRBJ2-7; 9 positions match TRBD1. CDR1 is SGHKS and CDR2 is YYEKEE in the germline V gene (reference sequence). The ends lost 0 bases at V and 3 bases at J; junction bases unmatched: 1. The CDR3 spans 14 residues. CDR3 nucleotides: TGTGCCAGCAGCTTGGTGGGACAGGGCTACGAGCAGTACTTC. Translation gives CASSLVGQGYEQYF.

This clone was detected once. The chain joins TRBV7-3 to TRBJ2-7, with TRBD1 matching over 7 bases. This CDR3 is built from 13 residues. The germline CDR1 and CDR2 sequences are SGHTA and FQGTGA. V gave up 5 bases and J gave up 4 bases; unmatched junction bases: 5. The CDR3 spells CASSTRQGYEQYF. The CDR3 region has the DNA TGTGCCAGCAGCACTAGACAGGGTTACGAGCAGTACTTC. The full variable domain, rest sourced from reference TRBV7-3 and TRBJ2-7, is GAGVSQTPSNKVTEKGKYVELRCDPISGHTALYWYRQSLGQGPEFLIYFQGTGAADDSGLPNDRFFAVRPEGSVSTLKIQRTERGDSAVYLCASSTRQGYEQYFGPGTRLTVT.